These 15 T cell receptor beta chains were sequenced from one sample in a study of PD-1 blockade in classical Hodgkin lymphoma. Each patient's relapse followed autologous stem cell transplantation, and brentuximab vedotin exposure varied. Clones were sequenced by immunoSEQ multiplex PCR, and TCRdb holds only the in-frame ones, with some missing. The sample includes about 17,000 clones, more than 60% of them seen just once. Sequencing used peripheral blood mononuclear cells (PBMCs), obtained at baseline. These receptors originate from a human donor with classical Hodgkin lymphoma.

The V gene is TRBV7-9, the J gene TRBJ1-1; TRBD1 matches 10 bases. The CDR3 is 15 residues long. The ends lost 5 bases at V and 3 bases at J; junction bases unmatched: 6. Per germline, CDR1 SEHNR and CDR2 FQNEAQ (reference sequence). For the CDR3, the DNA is TGTGCCAGCAGCCTCCGGACAGGGGGGGACACTGAAGCTTTCTTT. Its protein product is CASSLRTGGDTEAFF.

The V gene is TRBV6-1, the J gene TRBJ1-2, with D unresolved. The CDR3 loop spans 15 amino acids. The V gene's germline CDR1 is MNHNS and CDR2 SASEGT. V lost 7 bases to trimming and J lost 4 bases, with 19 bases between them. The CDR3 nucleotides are TGTGCCAGCATTACAAATCGGGTACTGTTCTATGGCTACACCTTC. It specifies CASITNRVLFYGYTF.

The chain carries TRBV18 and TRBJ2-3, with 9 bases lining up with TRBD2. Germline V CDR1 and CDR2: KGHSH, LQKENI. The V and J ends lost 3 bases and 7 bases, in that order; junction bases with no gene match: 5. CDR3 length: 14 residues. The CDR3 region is CASSPSAGGNTQYF. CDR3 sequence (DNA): TGTGCCAGCTCACCCTCTGCGGGGGGGAATACGCAGTATTTT.

CDR3 sequence reads: CASSWDRVAGELFF. The DNA of the CDR3 is TGTGCCAGCAGTTGGGACAGGGTGGCCGGGGAGCTGTTTTTT. This rearrangement joins TRBV6-1 to TRBJ2-2; 9 bases match TRBD1. V lost 5 bases, J lost 6 bases, and 4 bases stayed unmatched. This CDR3 has 14 amino acids. Germline CDR1 reads MNHNS; CDR2 reads SASEGT.

This CDR3 reads CASSPGSNPVYGYTF. The CDR3 DNA sequence: TGTGCCAGCAGCCCTGGGAGCAACCCAGTCTATGGCTACACCTTC. The chain links TRBV13 to TRBJ1-2; D is undetermined. Trimming cost V 5 bases and J 4 bases, with 17 bases left between them. Per the germline V gene, CDR1 is PRHDT and CDR2 is FYEKMQ (reference sequence). The CDR3 is 15 residues long.

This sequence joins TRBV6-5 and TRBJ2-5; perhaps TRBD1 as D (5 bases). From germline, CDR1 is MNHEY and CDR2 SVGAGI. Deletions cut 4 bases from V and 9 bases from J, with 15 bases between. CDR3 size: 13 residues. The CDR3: CASSSGSLRAQYF. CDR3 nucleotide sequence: TGTGCCAGCAGTTCAGGGTCTCTCCGGGCCCAGTACTTC.

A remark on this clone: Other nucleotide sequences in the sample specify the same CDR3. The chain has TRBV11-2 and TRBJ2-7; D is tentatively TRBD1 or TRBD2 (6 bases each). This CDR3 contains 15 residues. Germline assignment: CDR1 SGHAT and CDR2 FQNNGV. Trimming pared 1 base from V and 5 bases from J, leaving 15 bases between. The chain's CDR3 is CASSLGSGGSHEQYF. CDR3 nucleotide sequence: TGTGCCAGCAGCTTAGGATCCGGGGGCTCGCACGAGCAGTACTTC.

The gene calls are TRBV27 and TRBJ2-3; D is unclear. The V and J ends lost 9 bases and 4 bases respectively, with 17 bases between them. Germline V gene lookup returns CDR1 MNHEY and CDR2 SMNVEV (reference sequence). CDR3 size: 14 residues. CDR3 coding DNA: TGTGCCAGTCGGTGGTCCCGAGGCGCAGATACGCAGTATTTT. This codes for CASRWSRGADTQYF.

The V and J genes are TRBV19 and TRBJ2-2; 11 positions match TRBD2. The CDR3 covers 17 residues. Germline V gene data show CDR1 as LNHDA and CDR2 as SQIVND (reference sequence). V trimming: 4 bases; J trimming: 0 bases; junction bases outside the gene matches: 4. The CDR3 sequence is CASSNSGGAANTGELFF. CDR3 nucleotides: TGTGCCAGTAGTAATAGCGGGGGGGCCGCGAACACCGGGGAGCTGTTTTTT.

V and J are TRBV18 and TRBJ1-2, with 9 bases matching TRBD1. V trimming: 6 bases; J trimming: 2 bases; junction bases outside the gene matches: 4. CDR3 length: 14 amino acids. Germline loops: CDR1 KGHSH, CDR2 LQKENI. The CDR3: CASSQGQGNYGYTF. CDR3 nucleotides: TGTGCCAGCTCTCAGGGACAGGGAAACTATGGCTACACCTTC.

CDR3 region: CASSEAILGLGQPQHF. Written as DNA, the CDR3 is TGTGCCAGCAGTGAAGCTATTTTGGGTCTTGGACAGCCCCAGCATTTT. The genes are TRBV2 and TRBJ1-5; D gene unclear. This CDR3 region has 16 residues. Per germline, CDR1 SNHLY and CDR2 FYNNEI. V lost 0 bases, J lost 7 bases, and 16 bases lay in between.

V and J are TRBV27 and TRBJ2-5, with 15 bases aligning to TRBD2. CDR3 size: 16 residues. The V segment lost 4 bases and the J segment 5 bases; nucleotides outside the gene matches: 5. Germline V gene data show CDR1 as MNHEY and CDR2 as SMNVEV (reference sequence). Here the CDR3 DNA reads TGTGCCAGCAGTTCCGGGACTAGCGGGGGGTATGAGACCCAGTACTTC. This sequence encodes CASSSGTSGGYETQYF.

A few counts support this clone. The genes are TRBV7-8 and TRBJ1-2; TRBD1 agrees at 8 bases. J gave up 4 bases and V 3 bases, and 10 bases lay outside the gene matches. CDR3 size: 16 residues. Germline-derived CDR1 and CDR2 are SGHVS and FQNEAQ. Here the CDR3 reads CASSFGTTGETYGYTF. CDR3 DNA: TGTGCCAGCAGCTTCGGAACGACAGGGGAAACCTATGGCTACACCTTC.

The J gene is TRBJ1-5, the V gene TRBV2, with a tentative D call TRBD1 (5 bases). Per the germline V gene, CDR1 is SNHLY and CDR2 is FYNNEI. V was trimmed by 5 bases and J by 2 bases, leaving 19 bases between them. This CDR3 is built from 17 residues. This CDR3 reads CASSLAGTEVRNQPQHF. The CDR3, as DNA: TGTGCCAGCAGTTTGGCCGGGACGGAGGTTCGCAATCAGCCCCAGCATTTT.

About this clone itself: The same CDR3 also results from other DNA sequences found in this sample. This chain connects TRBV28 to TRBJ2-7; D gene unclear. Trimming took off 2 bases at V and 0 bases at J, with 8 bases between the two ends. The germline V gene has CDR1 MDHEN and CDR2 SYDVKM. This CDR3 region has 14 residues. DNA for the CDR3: TGTGCCAGCAGTTTACCCGGCGGCTCCTACGAGCAGTACTTC. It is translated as CASSLPGGSYEQYF. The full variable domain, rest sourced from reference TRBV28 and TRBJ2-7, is DVKVTQSSRYLVKRTGEKVFLECVQDMDHENMFWYRQDPGLGLRLIYFSYDVKMKEKGDIPEGYSVSREKKERFSLILESASTNQTSMYLCASSLPGGSYEQYFGPGTRLTVT.